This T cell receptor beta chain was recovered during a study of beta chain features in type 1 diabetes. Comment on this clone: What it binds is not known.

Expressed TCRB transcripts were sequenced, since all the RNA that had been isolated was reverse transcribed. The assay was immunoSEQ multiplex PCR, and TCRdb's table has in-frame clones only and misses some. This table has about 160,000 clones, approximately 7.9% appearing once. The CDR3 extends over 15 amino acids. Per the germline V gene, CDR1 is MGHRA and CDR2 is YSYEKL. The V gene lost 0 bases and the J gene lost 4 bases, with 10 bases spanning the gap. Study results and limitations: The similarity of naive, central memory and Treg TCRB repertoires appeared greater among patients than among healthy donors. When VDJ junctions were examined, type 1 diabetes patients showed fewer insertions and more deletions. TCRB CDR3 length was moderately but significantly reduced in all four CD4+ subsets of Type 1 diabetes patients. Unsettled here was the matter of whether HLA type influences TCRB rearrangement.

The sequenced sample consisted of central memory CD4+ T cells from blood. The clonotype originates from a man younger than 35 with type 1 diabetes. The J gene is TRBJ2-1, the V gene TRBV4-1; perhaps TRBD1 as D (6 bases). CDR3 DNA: TGCGCCAGCAGCCAAGATTCGGGACATTACAATGAGCAGTTCTTC. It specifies CASSQDSGHYNEQFF.